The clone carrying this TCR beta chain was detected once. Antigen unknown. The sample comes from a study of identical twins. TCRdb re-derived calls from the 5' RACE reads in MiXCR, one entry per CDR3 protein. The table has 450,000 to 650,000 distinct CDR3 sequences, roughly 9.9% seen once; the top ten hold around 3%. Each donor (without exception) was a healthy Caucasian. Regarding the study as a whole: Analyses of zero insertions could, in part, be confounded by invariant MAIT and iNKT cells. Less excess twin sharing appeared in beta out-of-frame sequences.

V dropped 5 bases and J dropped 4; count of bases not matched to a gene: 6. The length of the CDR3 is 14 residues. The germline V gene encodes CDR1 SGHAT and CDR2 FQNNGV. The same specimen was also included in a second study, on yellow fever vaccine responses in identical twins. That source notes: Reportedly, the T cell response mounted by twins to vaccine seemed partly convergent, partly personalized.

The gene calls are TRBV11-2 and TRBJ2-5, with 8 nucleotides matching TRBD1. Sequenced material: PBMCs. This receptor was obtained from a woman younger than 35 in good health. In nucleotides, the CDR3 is TGTGCCAGCAGCCGATCAGGGGGCGCAGAGACCCAGTACTTC. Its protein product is CASSRSGGAETQYF.